This TCR beta chain was identified during a study of PD-L1 blockade in urothelial cancer. Overall study: When patients started atezolizumab at some point between 2013 and 2014, it was given at 1,200 mg intravenously every 3 weeks. Each participant's history included 0 to 3 prior chemotherapy regimens.

Method: immunoSEQ multiplex PCR; TCRdb's copy keeps in-frame clones and lacks some. The data hold roughly 100,000 clones, with around 85% observed a single time. Patients yielded 1 to 8 samples each, pretreatment and on-treatment. The CDR3 is 15 amino acids. With 3 bases clipped from V and 2 bases from J, the junction kept 6 bases outside the gene matches. Germline assignment: CDR1 KGHSH and CDR2 LQKENI. Sequences were derived from PBMCs, sampled around atezolizumab (anti-PD-L1) treatment. The chain carries TRBV18 and TRBJ1-1; 7 bases fit TRBD1. This TCR was sampled from a man between 50 and 59 years old with urothelial cancer. CDR3 sequence reads: CASSPSGTANTEAFF. The DNA for the CDR3 is TGTGCCAGCTCACCCTCCGGGACAGCCAACACTGAAGCTTTCTTT.